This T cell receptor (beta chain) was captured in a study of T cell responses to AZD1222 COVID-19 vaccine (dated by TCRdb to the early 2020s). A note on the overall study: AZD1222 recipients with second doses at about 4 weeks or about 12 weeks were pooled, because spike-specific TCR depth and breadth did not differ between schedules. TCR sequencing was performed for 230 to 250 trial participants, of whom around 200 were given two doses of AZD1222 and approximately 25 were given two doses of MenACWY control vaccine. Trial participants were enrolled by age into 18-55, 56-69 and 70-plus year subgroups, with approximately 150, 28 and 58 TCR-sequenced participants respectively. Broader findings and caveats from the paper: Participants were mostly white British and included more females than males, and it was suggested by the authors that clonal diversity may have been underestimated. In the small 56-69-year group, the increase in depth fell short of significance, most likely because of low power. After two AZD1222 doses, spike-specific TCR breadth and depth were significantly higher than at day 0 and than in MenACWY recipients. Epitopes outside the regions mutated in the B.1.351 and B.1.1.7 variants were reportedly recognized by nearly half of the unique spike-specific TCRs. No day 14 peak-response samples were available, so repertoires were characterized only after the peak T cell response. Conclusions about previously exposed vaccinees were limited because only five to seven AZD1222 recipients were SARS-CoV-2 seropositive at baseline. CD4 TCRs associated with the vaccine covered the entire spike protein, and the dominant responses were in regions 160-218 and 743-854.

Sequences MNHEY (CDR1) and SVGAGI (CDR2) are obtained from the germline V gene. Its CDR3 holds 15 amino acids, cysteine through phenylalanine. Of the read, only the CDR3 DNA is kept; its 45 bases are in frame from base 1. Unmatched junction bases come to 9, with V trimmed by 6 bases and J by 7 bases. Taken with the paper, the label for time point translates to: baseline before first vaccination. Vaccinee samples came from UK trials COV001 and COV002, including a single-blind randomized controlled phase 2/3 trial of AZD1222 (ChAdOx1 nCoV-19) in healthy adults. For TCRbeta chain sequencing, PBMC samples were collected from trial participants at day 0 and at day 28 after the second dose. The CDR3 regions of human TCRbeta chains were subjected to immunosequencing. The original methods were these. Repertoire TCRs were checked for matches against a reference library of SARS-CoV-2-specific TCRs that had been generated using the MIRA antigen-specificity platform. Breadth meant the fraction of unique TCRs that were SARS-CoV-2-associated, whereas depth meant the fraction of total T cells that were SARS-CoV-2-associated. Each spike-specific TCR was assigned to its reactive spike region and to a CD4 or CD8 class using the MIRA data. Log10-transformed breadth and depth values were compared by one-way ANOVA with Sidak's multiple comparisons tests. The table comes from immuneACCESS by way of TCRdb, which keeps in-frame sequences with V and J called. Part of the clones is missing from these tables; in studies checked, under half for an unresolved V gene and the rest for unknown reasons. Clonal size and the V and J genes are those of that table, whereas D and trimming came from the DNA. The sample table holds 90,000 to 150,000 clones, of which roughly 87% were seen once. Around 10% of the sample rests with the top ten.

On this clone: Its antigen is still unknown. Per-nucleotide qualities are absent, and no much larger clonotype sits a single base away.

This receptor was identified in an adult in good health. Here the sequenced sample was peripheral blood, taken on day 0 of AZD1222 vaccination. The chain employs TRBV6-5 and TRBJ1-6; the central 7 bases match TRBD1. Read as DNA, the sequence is TGTGCCAGCAGCACGACAGGGAACTACAATTCACCCCTCCACTTT. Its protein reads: CASSTTGNYNSPLHF.